These 2 T cell receptor beta chains were sequenced from one sample in a study of spatial heterogeneity in lung cancer. Findings and caveats of the study: Counts that tracked tumor mutation counts were those of expanded intratumoral alpha and beta TCRs.

MiXCR, run by TCRdb on the 5' RACE reads, gives a single entry per CDR3 protein. The sample includes thousands of distinct CDR3 sequences, 4.8% of them seen just once. Time point here: sample taken at primary tumor resection. No antigen has been identified for these receptors. Source: lung tumor tissue, taken at surgery. Receptor source: a male donor with early-stage non-small cell lung cancer.

This clonotype was counted ten times or more. Because the library targeted alpha chains, this beta chain is an off-target read whose size means little. The gene calls are TRBV6-2 or TRBV6-3 and TRBJ1-1, with D possibly matching TRBD1 (5 bases). Trimming took 5 bases from V and 1 from J, leaving 11 bases between them. There are 14 residues in the CDR3. Germline V gives CDR1 MNHEY, CDR2 SVGEGT. The CDR3, as DNA: TGTGCCAGCAGTCTTACGAGGGGGAACACTGAAGCTTTCTTT. Protein: CASSLTRGNTEAFF.

This clonotype was observed at least ten times. Being off target in a library aimed at alpha chains, this beta chain has a size of little meaning. V usage is TRBV10-1 and J usage is TRBJ2-3, with D tentatively TRBD1 or TRBD2 (6 bases each). Trimming took off 8 bases at V and 5 bases at J, with 20 bases between the two ends. Germline CDR1 reads WNHNN; CDR2 reads SYGVQD (reference sequence). The CDR3 runs 15 residues. The CDR3 spells CASARGGQARDTQYF. In DNA form, the CDR3 reads TGCGCCAGCGCTCGAGGGGGGCAGGCCCGAGATACGCAGTATTTT.